This TCR beta chain emerged from a study of shared clonotypes between healthy human individuals (dated by TCRdb to the early 2020s). Study-level background: The cohort included a few men and a couple of women between 18 and 49 years of age. For each donor, three plates each were used for CD4 naive and CD4 memory, two plates were used for CD8 naive, and one plate was used for CD8 memory. The study deeply sequenced blood TCR repertoires of about 5 healthy adults to estimate repertoire size and the extent of clonotype sharing between individuals. Libraries were prepared and TCR repertoires were sequenced by different laboratories using diverse techniques, in order to increase sequencing depth and limit assay-specific biases. Per donor, leukapheresis produced somewhere between about 0.94 and 9.5 billion PBMCs. Study-level results and caveats: Even with the large sequencing depth, rarefaction of the sorted-subset datasets indicated that sequencing was incomplete. Higher generation probabilities were observed for clonotypes shared by all four sorted-subset donors than for non-shared clonotypes. Only blood was sampled, and tissue TCR repertoires likely differ from those in blood. Sharing across a few donors was observed for about 5% of naive CD4, 3.5% of naive CD8, 2% to 2.5% of memory CD4, and about 0.39% of memory CD8 clonotypes. The genetic and exposure-history diversity represented was limited by the small number of donors. Pairwise subsampling led to the expectation that sequencing depth would affect the degree of clonotype sharing among donors. Naive subsets generally had larger estimated clonotype richness than memory subsets did.

The donors were healthy, HIV-negative adults who had no recently reported acute infections or vaccinations. Every donor was a Caucasian adult living in Nashville, Tennessee, USA. CD4+ T cells were enriched by magnetic negative selection; naive cells were then positively selected on CD45RA, and the negative fraction formed the memory subset. Blood was obtained by leukapheresis, after which PBMCs were separated by Ficoll-Histopaque density gradient centrifugation and cryopreserved in liquid nitrogen vapor phase. Analytical flow cytometry was used to check the purity and quantity of each magnetically sorted T cell population. Genomic DNA was isolated from every sorted fraction and measured by UV absorbance on a Nanodrop 2000c. The trim is 5 bases for V and 4 bases for J, with a gap of 30 bases between the germline ends. The CDR3 sequence holds 19 residues, the cysteine and phenylalanine included. Solely the CDR3 DNA is kept, with 57 bases framed from the first base. Per the germline V gene, SGHVS is the CDR1 and FQNEAQ is the CDR2.

TCR CDR3 regions were amplified from genomic DNA by multiplex PCR using the deep immunoSEQ assay. Extracted genomic DNA from each cell subset was distributed evenly across all wells of several immunoSEQ 96-well plates, and each plate was treated as a replicate. Each replicate PCR for sorted subsets received approximately 200 ng genomic DNA, equal to roughly 30,000 T cell genomes. Purified libraries were quantified with a Qubit 3.0 fluorometer, sized on a Bioanalyzer 2100, and re-quantified with the KAPA Library Quantification kit. A separate single-read 150-cycle Illumina NextSeq 550 flow cell was used to sequence each immunoSEQ 96-well plate. In the paper's pipeline: The immunoSEQ output contained only junctional sequences without quality scores, so filtering could not match that applied to full-length reads. Sequences were annotated with PyIR, a Python wrapper for IgBLAST v1.9, and V/J genes and CDR3 were assigned using IMGT germline references. Reads with weak V/J assignments (E-value above 1e-6), missing CDR3, stop codons, out-of-frame junctions, or ambiguous translated residues were removed. V3J clonotypes were defined by identical inferred V gene, J gene, and CDR3 amino acid sequence. Percentage overlap between repertoires was computed as shared unique clonotypes divided by the size of the smaller repertoire. Richness of each repertoire was evaluated using RTK rarefaction, the Chao1 estimator, and Recon v2.1 estimates of unobserved clonotypes. OLGA was used to compute generation probabilities for all TCRbeta clonotypes that the gDNA method yielded from a few donors. As stored in TCRdb, this immuneACCESS dataset retains in-frame rearrangements with V and J assigned. A fraction of the clones does not appear; measured against another copy, unresolved V genes explain less than half of the discrepancy, and the remainder lacks a known reason. V, J and clone size derive from that table, while D and trimming were established from the DNA sequence. In this sample the table shows about 2,500,000 clones, more than 90% of which occur a single time. The ten largest clones take up roughly 0.13% of the sample.

A remark on this clone: It has no known antigen specificity. The record has no base qualities; no much larger clone is one base away.

Input material: naive CD4+ T cells sorted from blood. The label giving this sample's cell subset or site can be read as: CD45RA+ positively selected. The V and J genes are TRBV7-8 and TRBJ2-7, with a tentative D call of TRBD1 or TRBD2, each matching 6 bases. The sequence was collected from a young man in good health. This receptor carries the CDR3 CASSDTGTQGTPPTYEQYF. The DNA reads TGTGCCAGCAGCGACACCGGGACCCAGGGGACTCCTCCTACGTACGAGCAGTACTTC.